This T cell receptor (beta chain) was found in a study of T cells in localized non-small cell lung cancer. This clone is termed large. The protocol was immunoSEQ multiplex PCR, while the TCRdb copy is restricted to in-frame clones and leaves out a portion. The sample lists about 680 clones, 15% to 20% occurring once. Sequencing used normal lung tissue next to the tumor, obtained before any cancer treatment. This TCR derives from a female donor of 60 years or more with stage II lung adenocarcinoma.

The CDR3 DNA follows: TGCGCCAGCAGCCATAGACAGGGCCCCTACAATGAGCAGTTCTTC. Translated, it gives CASSHRQGPYNEQFF. The gene calls are TRBV4-1 and TRBJ2-1; 7 bases line up with TRBD1. CDR3 length: 15 amino acids. V shed 3 bases and J 2 bases; nucleotides not matched to a gene: 4. Germline V CDR1 and CDR2: MGHRA, YSYEKL.